These 14 T cell receptor beta chains were sequenced from one sample in a study of T cells expressing NK-cell markers. TCRdb re-called the 5' RACE reads and gives one entry per CDR3 protein, without DNA. The sample totals approximately 170,000 distinct CDR3 sequences. Sequencing used blood T cells: a sorted CD56 or NKG2C T cell subset, CD4+ or CD8+ T cells, or bulk PBMC T cells (not recorded which). Receptors were obtained from a man aged 18 to 69 in good health.

This chain uses TRBV29-1 with TRBJ2-7. The CDR3 sequence is 13 residues long. Per the germline V gene, CDR1 is SQVTM and CDR2 is ANQGSEA. CDR3: CSVEVRDRYEQYF.

The chain couples TRBV2 to TRBJ1-5; the D call from TCRdb, TRBD1, cannot be confirmed without DNA. The CDR3 runs to 15 residues. CDR1 and CDR2 (germline): SNHLY, FYNNEI. This CDR3 is CASSEGVGGGQPQHF.

V and J are TRBV7-8 and TRBJ1-4; the TRBD1 assignment by TCRdb is unverifiable without DNA. The CDR3 is 16 amino acids. Germline-derived CDR1 and CDR2 are SGHVS and FQNEAQ. The CDR3 protein is CASSSRTGGFGEKLFF.

V usage is TRBV7-3 and J usage is TRBJ2-6. This CDR3 is 18 amino acids long. The germline gives CDR1 SGHTA, CDR2 FQGTGA. CDR3 sequence: CASSLYSNLDSGANVLTF.

The J gene is TRBJ2-2, the V gene TRBV7-9; TCRdb outputs TRBD1, but without DNA this stays unchecked. The germline V gene encodes CDR1 SEHNR and CDR2 FQNEAQ (reference sequence). The CDR3 runs to 17 residues. CDR3 sequence: CASSTSNEGLNTGELFF.

V is TRBV7-8 and J is TRBJ1-5; lacking DNA, the TRBD1 call made by TCRdb goes unchecked. The CDR3 is 13 amino acids. Germline loops: CDR1 SGHVS, CDR2 FQNEAQ. The CDR3: CASSLSPLQPQHF.

V gene TRBV12-3 or TRBV12-4 combines with J gene TRBJ1-2; the TCRdb call, TRBD1, lacks DNA for checking. The CDR3 totals 12 residues. The CDR3 spells CASSVGTEKNTF.

This chain joins TRBV29-1 and TRBJ2-3; TCRdb's D gene call, TRBD2, goes unchecked for lack of DNA. This CDR3 has 16 amino acids. CDR1 is SQVTM, CDR2 ANQGSEA, per germline. CDR3 region: CSVGGGLAGSTDTQYF.

The chain links TRBV21-1 to TRBJ1-1; TCRdb reports TRBD1, a call that lacks DNA to check it against. TRBV21-1 is termed a pseudogene. The CDR3 runs 13 residues. Here the CDR3 reads CASSKWGRYEAFF.

The CDR3 protein is CASSTTTAYNEQFF. The chain carries TRBV7-9 and TRBJ2-1; without DNA, the TCRdb call of TRBD1 cannot be checked. Looked up from germline, CDR1 is SEHNR and CDR2 is FQNEAQ (reference sequence). This CDR3 has 14 amino acids.

The genes are TRBV10-3 and TRBJ1-5; TCRdb selects TRBD1, and the lack of DNA leaves this call unchecked. The CDR3 has 12 residues. Germline V lookup: CDR1 ENHRY, CDR2 SYGVKD. The CDR3 region is CAIQQGNQPQHF.

The chain combines TRBV15 with TRBJ2-3; TCRdb designates TRBD2, a call that cannot be tested without DNA. Germline CDR1 and CDR2: LNHNV and YYDKDF (reference sequence). The length of the CDR3 is 21 residues. The CDR3 region is CATSRDDTTWGGLIGTDTQYF.

This rearrangement joins TRBV6-1 to TRBJ2-1. CDR3 length: 11 residues. The germline CDR1 and CDR2 sequences are MNHNS and SASEGT. CDR3 loop: CASTYWKQQFF.

The chain employs TRBV5-6 and TRBJ2-1; the D call of TRBD1 rests on TCRdb alone, since no DNA is present to check it. In germline, CDR1 is SGHDT, CDR2 YYEEEE. The CDR3 runs to 14 residues. CDR3 amino acids: CASSTGQGDNEQFF.